Listed here are 10 T cell receptor beta chains from one sample, sequenced in a study of blood T cell repertoires in COVID-19. Data came from immunoSEQ multiplex PCR; TCRdb stores just in-frame clones and leaves some out. Among around 250,000 clones listed, roughly 88% were seen once. The sequencing input was peripheral blood. The receptors were sampled from an elderly man with acute or convalescent COVID-19.

This clone was counted many times. The chain links TRBV21-1 to TRBJ2-1; the table calls TRBD1, which could not be checked here. TRBV21-1 is assigned pseudogene status. This CDR3 has 14 residues. In DNA, the CDR3 is TGTGCCAGCAGCATCGACAGGGTTTACAATGAGCAGTTCTTC. It translates to CASSIDRVYNEQFF.

This clone appeared once. The chain joins TRBV28 to TRBJ2-7; 8 bases align to TRBD2. Germline CDR1 reads MDHEN; CDR2 reads SYDVKM. This CDR3 has 12 amino acids. Germline trimming cut 11 bases from V and 1 base from J; bases unmatched to any gene: 4. The CDR3 here is CAAGGGSYEQYF. For the CDR3, the DNA is TGTGCCGCGGGGGGCGGGTCCTACGAGCAGTACTTC.

The chain is built from TRBV5-6 and TRBJ1-1, with TRBD1 matching 7 bases. V dropped 7 bases and J dropped 6; count of bases not matched to a gene: 18. Germline lookup yields CDR1 SGHDT and CDR2 YYEEEE. CDR3 length equals 16 residues. DNA for the CDR3: TGTGCCAGCCACCCTTCTCCGACAGGGCGGGTCGCTGAAGCTTTCTTT. Amino acid sequence: CASHPSPTGRVAEAFF.

The rearrangement joins TRBV28 to TRBJ1-1; 7 bases fit TRBD1. Trimming cost V 3 bases and J 4 bases; bases outside gene matches: 8. Germline V lookup: CDR1 MDHEN, CDR2 SYDVKM. This CDR3 comprises 15 residues. The CDR3 DNA reads TGTGCCAGCAGTTTTGGGGGCCGACAGGGCACTGAAGCTTTCTTT. It is translated as CASSFGGRQGTEAFF.

The chain links TRBV24-1 to TRBJ2-1, with a weak D call TRBD1 (6 bases). This CDR3 has 15 residues. The V gene lost 5 bases and the J gene lost 4 bases, with 14 bases spanning the gap. The germline V gene encodes CDR1 KGHDR and CDR2 SFDVKD. CDR3 in DNA: TGTGCCACCAGTGTGTCAGGGACACTTTACAATGAGCAGTTCTTC. Protein: CATSVSGTLYNEQFF.

The chain has TRBV7-2 and TRBJ1-6; TRBD1 is a possible D gene (5 bases). Per the germline V gene, CDR1 is SGHTA and CDR2 is FQGNSA. V shed 5 bases and J shed 11 bases, with 13 bases lying between them. The CDR3 runs 13 residues. Here the CDR3 DNA reads TGTGCCAGCAGCCCACAGGCTTGGACACCCCTCCACTTT. It yields the protein CASSPQAWTPLHF.

In this sample, this clone turned up once. The rearrangement joins TRBV19 to TRBJ1-1; 9 bases agree with TRBD1. V dropped 8 bases and J dropped 0; count of bases not matched to a gene: 10. Looked up from germline, CDR1 is LNHDA and CDR2 is SQIVND (reference sequence). CDR3 size: 16 residues. This CDR3 is CASAGTGRFMNTEAFF. CDR3 nucleotides: TGTGCCAGTGCCGGGACAGGGCGTTTTATGAACACTGAAGCTTTCTTT.

V usage is TRBV29-1 and J usage is TRBJ2-7; 10 positions match TRBD1. Trimming cost V 6 bases and J 5 bases; bases outside gene matches: 13. Germline values: CDR1 SQVTM, CDR2 ANQGSEA. The CDR3 consists of 15 residues. CDR3 in DNA: TGCAGCGTAGGACCAAGACAGGGGGCGAGGAACGAGCAGTACTTC. Protein sequence: CSVGPRQGARNEQYF.

The CDR3 coding sequence is TGTGCCAGCAGTTTAGGCGGGGGACCCCTCCACTTT. As protein: CASSLGGGPLHF. The chain uses TRBV12-3 or TRBV12-4 and TRBJ1-6, with D possibly being TRBD1 (5 bases). CDR3 length: 12 residues. Between the trimmed V and J ends, which lost 1 base and 12 bases, there was a span of 7 bases.

V and J are TRBV3-1 (or the pseudogene TRBV3-2) and TRBJ1-3; 7 bases are shared with TRBD1. The CDR3 spans 17 residues. V gave up 0 bases and J gave up 0 bases; unmatched junction bases: 5. Germline V gene sequence: CDR1 LGHDT, CDR2 YNNKEL (reference sequence). The CDR3 sequence: CASSQDRPGGSGNTIYF. The CDR3, as DNA: TGTGCCAGCAGCCAAGATCGGCCAGGGGGCTCTGGAAACACCATATATTTT.